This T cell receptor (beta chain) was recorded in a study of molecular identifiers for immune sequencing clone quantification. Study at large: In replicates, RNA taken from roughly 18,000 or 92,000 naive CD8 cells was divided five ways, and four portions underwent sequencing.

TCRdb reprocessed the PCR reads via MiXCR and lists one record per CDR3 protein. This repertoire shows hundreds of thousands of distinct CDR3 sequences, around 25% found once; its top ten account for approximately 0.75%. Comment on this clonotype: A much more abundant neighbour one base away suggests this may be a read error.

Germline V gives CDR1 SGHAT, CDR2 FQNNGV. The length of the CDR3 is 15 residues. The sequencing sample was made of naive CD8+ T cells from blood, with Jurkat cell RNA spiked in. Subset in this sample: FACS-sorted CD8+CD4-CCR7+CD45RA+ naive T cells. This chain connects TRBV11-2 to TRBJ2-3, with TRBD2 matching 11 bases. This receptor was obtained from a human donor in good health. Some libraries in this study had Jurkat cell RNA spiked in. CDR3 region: CACSSIAGGPSTQYF. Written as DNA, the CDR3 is TGTGCCTGCAGCTCTATAGCGGGAGGGCCTTCGACGCAGTATTTT. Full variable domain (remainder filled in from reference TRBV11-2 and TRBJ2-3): EAGVAQSPRYKIIEKRQSVAFWCNPISGHATLYWYQQILGQGPKLLIQFQNNGVVDDSQLPKDRFSAERLKGVDSTLKIQPAKLEDSAVYLCACSSIAGGPSTQYFGPGTRLTVL.